The 26 T cell receptor beta chains below come from one sample, sequenced in a study of OX40 agonist ivuxolimab in advanced cancers. TCRdb's table, derived via immunoSEQ multiplex PCR, lists solely in-frame clones and lacks some. The sample has approximately 48,000 clones, roughly 89% seen once. The specimen comprised CD4+ or CD8+ T cells sorted from blood, sampled in a trial of the OX40 agonist ivuxolimab. These receptors all stem from an adult with an advanced solid tumor such as melanoma, head and neck, liver or kidney cancer.

The V gene is TRBV9, the J gene TRBJ1-1; tentatively, D is TRBD1 (5 bases). Germline assignment: CDR1 SGDLS and CDR2 YYNGEE. CDR3 length equals 15 residues. Trimming cost V 4 bases and J 3 bases, with 16 bases left between them. CDR3 DNA sequence: TGTGCCAGCAGCACTAGGGGATCGGCGGACACTGAAGCTTTCTTT. It yields the protein CASSTRGSADTEAFF.

The CDR3 coding sequence is TGTGCCAGTAGTATATCCAGCGGAGCCTACAATGAGCAGTTCTTC. This translates into CASSISSGAYNEQFF. This rearrangement joins TRBV19 to TRBJ2-1; D is perhaps TRBD2 (5 bases). Germline CDR1 LNHDA, CDR2 SQIVND (reference sequence). The CDR3 covers 15 residues. V lost 2 bases and J lost 2, with 10 bases in between.

Turning to this clone: Other DNA sequences of this sample code for an identical CDR3. The CDR3 is CASSVAGDSNQPQHF. CDR3 in DNA: TGTGCCAGCAGCGTAGCGGGGGATAGCAATCAGCCCCAGCATTTT. V and J are TRBV9 and TRBJ1-5, with D possibly matching TRBD1 (5 bases). Germline values: CDR1 SGDLS, CDR2 YYNGEE. V was clipped by 0 bases and J by 0 bases, with 7 bases between them. This CDR3 has 15 amino acids.

The chain recombines TRBV27 with TRBJ1-2; tentative D call: TRBD1 (6 bases). CDR1 and CDR2 from the germline V gene are MNHEY and SMNVEV (reference sequence). The V and J ends lost 3 bases and 5 bases respectively, with 16 bases between them. The CDR3 spans 15 residues. The chain's CDR3 is CASSFQPPGAYGYTF. Written as DNA, the CDR3 is TGTGCCAGCAGTTTTCAACCCCCAGGGGCTTATGGCTACACCTTC.

This chain connects TRBV28 to TRBJ2-6; D not resolved. Trimming took 0 bases from V and 0 from J, leaving 9 bases between them. There are 17 residues in the CDR3. CDR1 is MDHEN, CDR2 SYDVKM, per germline. CDR3 DNA sequence: TGTGCCAGCAGTTTATGGGACCTAGTCTCTGGGGCCAACGTCCTGACTTTC. Protein product: CASSLWDLVSGANVLTF. Full variable domain (missing parts from reference TRBV28 and TRBJ2-6): DVKVTQSSRYLVKRTGEKVFLECVQDMDHENMFWYRQDPGLGLRLIYFSYDVKMKEKGDIPEGYSVSREKKERFSLILESASTNQTSMYLCASSLWDLVSGANVLTFGAGSRLTVL.

This chain links TRBV7-9 with TRBJ2-5; 10 bases match TRBD1. V was pared by 4 bases and J by 6 bases, with 11 bases of the junction left unmatched. The CDR3 has 16 amino acids. Germline V gene sequence: CDR1 SEHNR, CDR2 FQNEAQ (reference sequence). The CDR3 nucleotides read TGTGCCAGCAGCTCCACCTTTGGACAGGGGGAACAGACCCAGTACTTC. Protein: CASSSTFGQGEQTQYF. Full variable domain (missing parts from reference TRBV7-9 and TRBJ2-5): DTGVSQNPRHKITKRGQNVTFRCDPISEHNRLYWYRQTLGQGPEFLTYFQNEAQLEKSRLLSDRFSAERPKGSFSTLEIQRTEQGDSAMYLCASSSTFGQGEQTQYFGPGTRLLVL.

The chain links TRBV5-6 to TRBJ1-1; D is uncertain. V was pared by 3 bases and J by 0 bases, with 12 bases between. The CDR3 is 15 residues long. Looked up from germline, CDR1 is SGHDT and CDR2 is YYEEEE. CDR3: CASSWTEVMNTEAFF. The CDR3, as DNA: TGTGCCAGCAGCTGGACTGAGGTGATGAACACTGAAGCTTTCTTT.

The rearrangement uses TRBV13 and TRBJ2-5; tentative D call: TRBD2 (5 bases). Trimming left V 5 bases short and J 4 bases short, with 11 bases between. This CDR3 contains 13 residues. Germline CDR1 reads PRHDT; CDR2 reads FYEKMQ (reference sequence). The CDR3 bases are TGTGCCAGCAGCCCGGGTGGAGGAGAGACCCAGTACTTC. This codes for CASSPGGGETQYF.

The chain employs TRBV5-6 and TRBJ2-1; TRBD2 might be the D (7 bases). This CDR3 has 12 residues. V shed 3 bases and J shed 9 bases, with 10 bases lying between them. Germline lookup yields CDR1 SGHDT and CDR2 YYEEEE. The CDR3 nucleotides read TGTGCCAGCAGCTCCGGGGGGCTTGAGCAGTTCTTC. Translated, it gives CASSSGGLEQFF.

Notes on this clone: Distinct nucleotide sequences in the sample also encode this CDR3. The J gene is TRBJ2-7, the V gene TRBV6-5, with TRBD1 identical over 9 bases. Germline CDR1 is MNHEY and CDR2 is SVGAGI. V dropped 5 bases and J dropped 4; count of bases not matched to a gene: 6. The CDR3 is 14 amino acids. The CDR3 nucleotides are TGTGCCAGCAGTCCCGGACAGGGGAAATACGAGCAGTACTTC. The encoded protein is CASSPGQGKYEQYF.

This chain uses TRBV20-1 with TRBJ1-2, with D hard to call. The CDR3 totals 9 residues. Germline lookup yields CDR1 DFQATT and CDR2 SNEGSKA (reference sequence). V lost 6 bases and J lost 4, with 3 bases in between. The CDR3 DNA sequence: TGCAGTGCGCCCTATGGCTACACCTTC. Its protein product is CSAPYGYTF.

This chain joins TRBV6-4 and TRBJ2-7; D ambiguous. In germline, CDR1 is MRHNA, CDR2 SNTAGT. Trimming removed 2 bases at V and 3 bases at J, with 8 bases between. The CDR3 is 13 residues long. CDR3 bases: TGTGCCAGCAGTGACCGAGTGGGCTACGAGCAGTACTTC. This translates into CASSDRVGYEQYF.

This chain links TRBV30 with TRBJ1-5, with 10 bases that match TRBD1. The CDR3 loop spans 15 amino acids. CDR1 GTSNPN and CDR2 SVGIG come from the germline V gene (reference sequence). J gave up 7 bases and V 2 bases, and 8 bases lay outside the gene matches. CDR3 in amino acids: CAWSHSGTGAQPQHF. Here the CDR3 DNA reads TGTGCCTGGAGTCACTCCGGGACAGGGGCCCAGCCCCAGCATTTT. Based on the CDR3 plus reference TRBV30 and TRBJ1-5, the full variable domain is SQTIHQWPATLVQPVGSPLSLECTVEGTSNPNLYWYRQAAGRGLQLLFYSVGIGQISSEVPQNLSASRPQDRQFILSSKKLLLSDSGFYLCAWSHSGTGAQPQHFGDGTRLSIL.

The rearrangement uses TRBV7-7 and TRBJ1-5; D is unclear. Trimming cost V 1 base and J 4 bases, with 5 bases left between them. Looked up from germline, CDR1 is SSHAT and CDR2 is FNYEAQ (reference sequence). The CDR3 is made up of 13 amino acids. CDR3 nucleotide sequence: TGTGCCAGCAGCTTAGGTCCTAATCAGCCCCAGCATTTT. The encoded protein is CASSLGPNQPQHF. Variable domain in full (rest from reference TRBV7-7 and TRBJ1-5): GAGVSQSPRYKVTKRGQDVTLRCDPISSHATLYWYQQALGQGPEFLTYFNYEAQPDKSGLPSDRFSAERPEGSISTLTIQRTEQRDSAMYRCASSLGPNQPQHFGDGTRLSIL.

V gene TRBV5-4 combines with J gene TRBJ2-7, with TRBD2 matching over 7 bases. The CDR3 is 15 amino acids. V shed 0 bases, J shed 3 bases, and the junction held 6 bases outside the gene matches. The V gene's germline CDR1 is SGHNT and CDR2 YYREEE (reference sequence). The DNA of the CDR3 is TGTGCCAGCAGCTTGGAGTCCGCTAGCGGCTACGAGCAGTACTTC. This translates into CASSLESASGYEQYF.

The count of this clone is one. One junction end disagrees with the germline gene, perhaps due to a read error. This chain links TRBV11-3 with TRBJ2-1; D gene uncertain. CDR1 and CDR2 (germline): SGHNT, YENEEA. The CDR3 consists of 15 residues. The CDR3 DNA is TGTGCCAGCAGCTTGGTAACTCGTTCCTTCAATGAGCAGTTCTTC. Amino acids: CASSLVTRSFNEQFF. Full variable domain (outside the CDR3, taken from reference TRBV11-3 and TRBJ2-1): EAGVVQSPRYKIIEKKQPVAFWCNPISGHNTLYWYLQNLGQGPELLIRYENEEAVDDSQLPKDRFSAERLKGVDSTLKIQPAELGDSAVYLCASSLVTRSFNEQFFGPGTRLTVL.

The chain recombines TRBV4-2 with TRBJ2-2, with D possibly TRBD2 on 6 matching bases. V lost 0 bases and J 1 base, leaving 12 bases between the germline ends. Germline V lookup: CDR1 LGHNA, CDR2 YNFKEQ. The length of the CDR3 is 17 residues. The CDR3 coding sequence is TGTGCCAGCAGCCAAGATCAAGGGACTTTGAACACCGGGGAGCTGTTTTTT. Translated: CASSQDQGTLNTGELFF.

V is TRBV6-5 and J is TRBJ2-7, with D hard to call. The CDR3 totals 15 residues. V lost 4 bases and J lost 1, with 14 bases in between. Per germline, CDR1 MNHEY and CDR2 SVGAGI. CDR3 bases: TGTGCCAGCAGTTTCGCTTCAGGAGCGTCCTACGAGCAGTACTTC. The encoded protein is CASSFASGASYEQYF.

V gene TRBV13 combines with J gene TRBJ2-4; D uncertain. This CDR3 is built from 13 residues. Trimming stripped 4 bases from V and 5 bases from J, with 9 bases between. Germline CDR1 PRHDT, CDR2 FYEKMQ (reference sequence). In nucleotides, the CDR3 is TGTGCCAGCAGCTGGGGTGGGGAAAACATTCAGTACTTC. Residues: CASSWGGENIQYF. The whole variable domain, filled in from reference TRBV13 and TRBJ2-4, reads AAGVIQSPRHLIKEKRETATLKCYPIPRHDTVYWYQQGPGQDPQFLISFYEKMQSDKGSIPDRFSAQQFSDYHSELNMSSLELGDSALYFCASSWGGENIQYFGAGTRLSVL.

The chain uses TRBV7-9 and TRBJ1-5, with 7 bases that match TRBD1. This CDR3 comprises 14 residues. With V trimmed by 1 base and J by 7 bases, 4 bases remained unmatched. CDR1 is SEHNR and CDR2 is FQNEAQ in the germline V gene (reference sequence). The CDR3 coding sequence is TGTGCCAGCAGCTTAGTAGGGGGCGGCCAGCCCCAGCATTTT. This encodes CASSLVGGGQPQHF.

The chain recombines TRBV7-3 with TRBJ2-3; D tentatively reads TRBD1 or TRBD2 (5 bases each). Germline-derived CDR1 and CDR2 are SGHTA and FQGTGA. The V end lost 2 bases, the J end lost 0 bases, and 9 bases lay between the germline ends. This CDR3 comprises 15 residues. The CDR3 DNA reads TGTGCCAGCAGCTTACTCGAGGGGAGCACAGATACGCAGTATTTT. As protein: CASSLLEGSTDTQYF. Full variable domain (remainder filled in from reference TRBV7-3 and TRBJ2-3): GAGVSQTPSNKVTEKGKYVELRCDPISGHTALYWYRQSLGQGPEFLIYFQGTGAADDSGLPNDRFFAVRPEGSVSTLKIQRTERGDSAVYLCASSLLEGSTDTQYFGPGTRLTVL.

V gene TRBV29-1 combines with J gene TRBJ2-7, with D tentatively TRBD2 (7 bases). V was pared by 8 bases and J by 0 bases, with 17 bases between. From germline, CDR1 is SQVTM and CDR2 ANQGSEA. There are 14 residues in the CDR3. The CDR3 sequence is CSTSGGHSSYEQYF. CDR3 in DNA: TGCAGCACTTCGGGGGGCCACAGCTCCTACGAGCAGTACTTC.

The gene calls are TRBV29-1 and TRBJ2-2; no clear D. The V and J ends lost 7 bases and 7 bases respectively, with 13 bases between them. The V gene's germline CDR1 is SQVTM and CDR2 ANQGSEA. The CDR3 loop spans 12 amino acids. The CDR3 here is CSAVTAIGELFF. The CDR3 region has the DNA TGCAGCGCCGTGACGGCAATCGGGGAGCTGTTTTTT.

In its sample, this clone was seen once. J is TRBJ1-6 and V is TRBV6-6, with D uncertain. V dropped 4 bases and J dropped 9 bases, with 10 bases sitting between them. Germline V gene data show CDR1 as MNHNY and CDR2 as SVGAGI (reference sequence). The CDR3 is 13 residues long. DNA for the CDR3: TGTGCCAGCAGTTCCACCCCCTCTTCACCCCTCCACTTT. Translation: CASSSTPSSPLHF.

The chain has TRBV9 and TRBJ1-1; possible D gene TRBD1, 6 bases. The CDR3 is 15 residues long. Trimming removed 0 bases from V and 0 bases from J, with 9 bases in between. Germline V lookup: CDR1 SGDLS, CDR2 YYNGEE. CDR3 loop: CASSVEGGMNTEAFF. CDR3 nucleotide sequence: TGTGCCAGCAGCGTAGAAGGGGGGATGAACACTGAAGCTTTCTTT. Together with reference TRBV9 and TRBJ1-1, the CDR3 gives the full variable domain: DSGVTQTPKHLITATGQRVTLRCSPRSGDLSVYWYQQSLDQGLQFLIQYYNGEERAKGNILERFSAQQFPDLHSELNLSSLELGDSALYFCASSVEGGMNTEAFFGQGTRLTVV.

CDR3 sequence (DNA): TGTGCCAGCAGCCCGGCCTACGAGCAGTACTTC. Protein product: CASSPAYEQYF. V is TRBV28 and J is TRBJ2-7; D gene uncertain. V was pared by 6 bases and J by 2 bases, with 5 bases between. This CDR3 has 11 amino acids. Germline CDR1 MDHEN, CDR2 SYDVKM. Complete variable domain (other parts from reference TRBV28 and TRBJ2-7): DVKVTQSSRYLVKRTGEKVFLECVQDMDHENMFWYRQDPGLGLRLIYFSYDVKMKEKGDIPEGYSVSREKKERFSLILESASTNQTSMYLCASSPAYEQYFGPGTRLTVT.